This is a list of T cell receptor beta chains from one sample in a study of follicular helper T cells after annual influenza vaccination. Method: immunoSEQ multiplex PCR; TCRdb's copy keeps in-frame clones and lacks some. Of more than 7,500 clones in the sample, more than 65% were seen once. Here the sequenced sample was CXCR5+ CD38- circulating T follicular helper cells from blood, taken on the day of influenza vaccination. These receptor sequences come from an adult who received the influenza vaccine. The CDR3 runs from the conserved cysteine through the conserved F or W. The D gene is left open where the match is weak. Size values are once, few and many counts, or a class for expanded clones, and some rows have none.

NA | TRBJ1-4 | TRBD1 | TRBV11-2 | CASSRGQGQEKLFF | TGTGCCAGCAGCCGGGGACAGGGGCAAGAAAAACTGTTTTTT
NA | TRBJ2-3 | NA | TRBV2 | CASSERANTQYF | TGTGCCAGCAGTGAAAGGGCTAATACGCAGTATTTT
NA | TRBJ1-2 | NA | TRBV18 | CASSLRFSEPTSNYGYTF | TGTGCCAGCTCACTCCGCTTTTCCGAACCGACTTCTAACTATGGCTACACCTTC
once | TRBJ2-1 | TRBD1 | TRBV7-8 | CASSRQGLNEQFF | TGTGCCAGCAGCCGACAGGGGTTAAATGAGCAGTTCTTC
NA | TRBJ2-7 | TRBD2 | TRBV6-6 | CASRLLAGGGYEQYF | TGTGCCAGCAGACTACTAGCGGGGGGTGGGTACGAGCAGTACTTC
NA | TRBJ2-7 | NA | TRBV6-6 | CASSVGAMGREQYF | TGTGCCAGCAGCGTCGGGGCCATGGGCCGCGAGCAGTACTTC
NA | TRBJ2-2 | NA | TRBV11-2 | CASSLDPRGAGELFF | TGTGCCAGCAGCTTAGATCCGCGGGGAGCCGGGGAGCTGTTTTTT
NA | TRBJ1-2 | TRBD1 | TRBV4-2 | CASSQTTGQGSGGYTF | TGTGCCAGCAGCCAAACAACGGGACAGGGATCTGGTGGCTACACCTTC
NA | TRBJ2-3 | TRBD2 | TRBV12-5 | CASGLVQTSGTTDTQYF | TGTGCTAGTGGTTTGGTACAAACTAGCGGGACCACAGATACGCAGTATTTT
NA | TRBJ1-5 | NA | TRBV6-5 | CASSYSPAGNQPQHF | TGTGCCAGCAGTTACTCGCCGGCAGGGAATCAGCCCCAGCATTTT
NA | TRBJ1-3 | NA | TRBV7-9 | CASSLGSGGSGNTIYF | TGTGCCAGCAGCTTAGGGTCGGGGGGCTCTGGAAACACCATATATTTT
few | TRBJ1-5 | NA | TRBV6-6 | CASTEGKDQPQHF | TGTGCCAGCACCGAGGGGAAAGATCAGCCCCAGCATTTT
NA | TRBJ1-5 | NA | TRBV28 | CASRTTGQGQPQHF | TGTGCCAGCAGGACGACGGGGCAAGGTCAGCCCCAGCATTTT
few | TRBJ1-2 | NA | TRBV6-1 | CASSEGVAGYGYTF | TGTGCCAGCAGTGAAGGGGTCGCTGGCTATGGCTACACCTTC
few | TRBJ1-5 | NA | TRBV14 | CASSFSGNQPQHF | TGTGCCAGCAGTTTCTCAGGGAATCAGCCCCAGCATTTT
NA | TRBJ1-4 | NA | TRBV7-9 | CASSPGYRAEDEKLFF | TGTGCCAGCAGCCCAGGGTACAGGGCGGAAGATGAAAAACTGTTTTTT
NA | TRBJ1-2 | TRBD1 | TRBV10-3 | CAISGGQGARGYTF | TGTGCCATCAGTGGGGGACAGGGGGCGCGTGGCTACACCTTC
once | TRBJ1-5 | NA | TRBV7-2 | CASSPERVQPQHF | TGTGCCAGCAGCCCCGAAAGGGTACAGCCCCAGCATTTT
NA | TRBJ1-4 | NA | TRBV2 | CASRTGTGNEKLFF | TGTGCCAGCAGGACGGGAACGGGTAATGAAAAACTGTTTTTT
NA | TRBJ2-7 | NA | TRBV30 | CAWKINNRDYEQYF | TGTGCCTGGAAAATTAACAACAGGGATTACGAGCAGTACTTC
NA | TRBJ1-2 | NA | TRBV9 | CASSVRQEGGYTF | TGTGCCAGCAGCGTAAGACAGGAGGGTGGCTACACCTTC
once | TRBJ1-4 | TRBD1 | TRBV5-6 | CASSLAGQGSEKLFF | TGTGCCAGCAGCTTGGCCGGACAGGGGAGCGAAAAACTGTTTTTT
few | TRBJ2-1 | TRBD2 | TRBV14 | CASSHRRGSYNEQFF | TGTGCCAGCAGCCATAGGCGGGGGTCTTACAATGAGCAGTTCTTC
NA | TRBJ2-7 | NA | TRBV18 | CASSLIGPNSYEQYF | TGTGCCAGCTCACTCATTGGGCCCAACTCCTACGAGCAGTACTTC
few | TRBJ2-7 | TRBD1 | TRBV6-6 | CASSKGQTNEQYF | TGTGCCAGCAGTAAGGGACAGACAAACGAGCAGTACTTC
NA | TRBJ2-6 | TRBD1 | TRBV7-8 | CASSLGQGRIAGANVLTF | TGTGCCAGCAGCTTGGGACAGGGACGTATAGCCGGGGCCAACGTCCTGACTTTC
NA | TRBJ2-5 | TRBD2 | TRBV2 | CASRRGTQETQYF | TGTGCCAGCAGGCGGGGGACTCAAGAGACCCAGTACTTC
NA | TRBJ2-5 | NA | TRBV2 | CASSWVDGQETQYF | TGTGCCAGCAGTTGGGTTGACGGGCAAGAGACCCAGTACTTC
NA | TRBJ1-5 | TRBD1 | TRBV27 | CASSRTGGGQPQHF | TGTGCCAGCAGTAGGACAGGGGGCGGTCAGCCCCAGCATTTT
once | TRBJ2-7 | TRBD1 | TRBV28 | CASKGQNNYEQYF | TGTGCCAGCAAGGGACAGAATAACTACGAGCAGTACTTC
NA | TRBJ2-1 | TRBD1 | TRBV5-1 | CASSQIPGQGLLWFF | TGCGCCAGCAGCCAAATTCCGGGACAGGGTCTGTTGTGGTTCTTC
NA | TRBJ2-2 | NA | TRBV30 | CAWSVGGELFF | TGTGCCTGGAGTGTAGGCGGGGAGCTGTTTTTT
NA | TRBJ1-1 | TRBD1 | TRBV18 | CASCDRENTEAFF | TGTGCCAGCTGCGACAGGGAGAACACTGAAGCTTTCTTT
few | TRBJ1-1 | NA | TRBV5-1 | CASSLGENTEAFF | TGCGCCAGCAGCTTGGGGGAGAACACTGAAGCTTTCTTT
NA | TRBJ1-6 | NA | TRBV7-2 | CASISSGTPNSPLHF | TGTGCCAGCATTTCGTCAGGGACACCAAATTCACCCCTCCACTTT
NA | TRBJ2-2 | NA | TRBV28 | CASSTLDAGELFF | TGTGCCAGCAGTACCTTAGATGCCGGGGAGCTGTTTTTT
NA | TRBJ2-5 | TRBD1 | TRBV7-2 | CASSLAAGQGKETQYF | TGTGCCAGCAGCTTAGCCGCGGGACAGGGGAAAGAGACCCAGTACTTC
NA | TRBJ2-1 | TRBD2 | TRBV11-2 | CASSLLGAGVGVYNEQFF | TGTGCCAGCAGCTTACTCGGAGCGGGAGTAGGTGTGTACAATGAGCAGTTCTTC
NA | TRBJ2-2 | TRBD1 | TRBV7-6 | CASSLTGPGTGELFF | TGTGCCAGCAGCTTGACAGGGCCGGGCACCGGGGAGCTGTTTTTT
NA | TRBJ2-5 | TRBD2 | TRBV5-1 | CASRGGGAGETQYF | TGCGCCAGCAGAGGCGGGGGGGCCGGTGAGACCCAGTACTTC
NA | TRBJ1-3 | NA | TRBV11-2 | CASSLFLQGPTSSGNTIYF | TGTGCCAGCAGCTTATTTTTGCAGGGCCCAACGAGCTCTGGAAACACCATATATTTT
NA | TRBJ2-1 | NA | TRBV28 | CASSLSTFGEQFF | TGTGCCAGCAGTCTCTCCACCTTCGGGGAGCAGTTCTTC
NA | TRBJ1-5 | NA | TRBV4-3 | CASSQDVTVNQPQHF | TGCGCCAGCAGCCAAGATGTGACGGTGAATCAGCCCCAGCATTTT